These 22 T cell receptor beta chains originate from one sample sequenced in a study of blood T cell repertoires in COVID-19. Profiling relied on immunoSEQ multiplex PCR, and the TCRdb table lists in-frame clones only, not all of them. The sample yields almost 80,000 clones, 90% seen once. Sequencing used peripheral blood. The source is a woman older than 75 with acute or convalescent COVID-19.

The chain couples TRBV7-2 to TRBJ1-1; possible D gene TRBD1, 6 bases. Per germline, CDR1 SGHTA and CDR2 FQGNSA. This CDR3 contains 14 residues. Trimming shortened V by 1 base and J by 2 bases, and 8 bases separated the two germline ends. The CDR3 loop reads CASSLGRGNTEAFF. The CDR3 bases are TGTGCCAGCAGCTTAGGCAGGGGTAACACTGAAGCTTTCTTT.

The chain carries TRBV6-1 and TRBJ2-6; 12 bases align to TRBD1. The CDR3 extends over 18 amino acids. Germline trimming cut 3 bases from V and 0 bases from J; bases unmatched to any gene: 3. Germline V gene lookup returns CDR1 MNHNS and CDR2 SASEGT. For the CDR3, the DNA is TGTGCCAGCAGTGAGGGGACAGGGGGCTTCTCTGGGGCCAACGTCCTGACTTTC. Translation: CASSEGTGGFSGANVLTF.

This clone was observed once. This chain connects TRBV19 to TRBJ1-2, with TRBD1 matching over 7 bases. After removal of 9 bases from V and 3 bases from J, the junction contained 7 bases not matched to a gene. The CDR3 runs 13 residues. Looked up from germline, CDR1 is LNHDA and CDR2 is SQIVND (reference sequence). The CDR3 loop reads CASSDRFHYGYTF. The CDR3, as DNA: TGTGCCAGCTCGGACAGGTTCCACTATGGCTACACCTTC.

This clone was picked up a small number of times. The chain recombines TRBV27 with TRBJ2-7, with 13 bases that match TRBD2. The CDR3 spans 14 residues. Looked up from germline, CDR1 is MNHEY and CDR2 is SMNVEV (reference sequence). V shed 4 bases and J 3 bases; nucleotides not matched to a gene: 0. CDR3 loop: CASSWTSGSYEQYF. Written as DNA, the CDR3 is TGTGCCAGCAGTTGGACTAGCGGGAGCTACGAGCAGTACTTC.

The chain uses TRBV5-4 and TRBJ2-7, with D uncertain. Germline V gives CDR1 SGHNT, CDR2 YYREEE (reference sequence). The CDR3 contains 15 residues. Trimming removed 0 bases at V and 2 bases at J, with 12 bases between. CDR3 residues: CASSLATTPAYEQYF. The CDR3 nucleotides read TGTGCCAGCAGCTTGGCTACTACTCCTGCCTACGAGCAGTACTTC.

The chain recombines TRBV2 with TRBJ2-3; tentative D call: TRBD2 (5 bases). The CDR3 covers 14 residues. The germline gives CDR1 SNHLY, CDR2 FYNNEI. V was shortened by 6 bases and J by 3 bases, with 13 bases between the two germline ends. This CDR3 is CASRRSGSTDTQYF. The CDR3 bases are TGTGCCAGCAGGAGAAGCGGTTCTACAGATACGCAGTATTTT. Variable domain in full (rest from reference TRBV2 and TRBJ2-3): EPEVTQTPSHQVTQMGQEVILRCVPISNHLYFYWYRQILGQKVEFLVSFYNNEISEKSEIFDDQFSVERPDGSNFTLKIRSTKLEDSAMYFCASRRSGSTDTQYFGPGTRLTVL.

This sequence joins TRBV3-1 (or the pseudogene TRBV3-2) and TRBJ1-3, with D possibly being TRBD1 (6 bases). Per the germline V gene, CDR1 is LGHDT and CDR2 is YNNKEL (reference sequence). With 0 bases removed from V and 4 bases from J, the gap between germline ends came to 16 bases. The length of the CDR3 is 17 residues. The CDR3 nucleotides are TGTGCCAGCAGCCAAGAAAACCGTCAGGGGCAAGGAAACACCATATATTTT. Its translation: CASSQENRQGQGNTIYF.

The chain employs TRBV27 and TRBJ1-1, with TRBD1 matching 7 bases. The CDR3 has 15 amino acids. Germline CDR1 MNHEY, CDR2 SMNVEV (reference sequence). The V and J ends lost 0 bases and 4 bases, in that order; junction bases with no gene match: 5. CDR3 loop: CASSLSGGAGTEAFF. The DNA of the CDR3 is TGTGCCAGCAGTTTATCAGGGGGCGCCGGCACTGAAGCTTTCTTT.

As concerns this clone: The junction shows a germline mismatch at one end, possibly a read error. The chain recombines TRBV2 with TRBJ2-1; the D gene is possibly TRBD2 (7 bases). The V gene's germline CDR1 is SNHLY and CDR2 FYNNEI. CDR3 length equals 12 residues. CDR3 residues: CASSPQQVGGLF. For the CDR3, the DNA is TGTGCCAGCAGTCCGCAACAGGTCGGGGGGCTCTTC.

This rearrangement joins TRBV25-1 to TRBJ1-2; D is possibly TRBD1 (5 bases). In germline, CDR1 is MGHDK, CDR2 SYGVNS. Trimming left V 5 bases short and J 7 bases short, with 11 bases between. The CDR3 loop spans 12 amino acids. The CDR3 loop reads CASSNGALGYTF. The CDR3 nucleotides read TGTGCCAGCAGTAATGGGGCGCTTGGCTACACCTTC.

In this sample, this clone turned up a few times. The V gene is TRBV20-1, the J gene TRBJ1-5; the D gene is possibly TRBD1 (5 bases). The germline V and J ends were trimmed by 3 bases and 11 bases, with 20 bases remaining between them. Germline-derived CDR1 and CDR2 are DFQATT and SNEGSKA (reference sequence). The CDR3 spans 14 residues. CDR3 sequence: CSASDGTPPVAQHF. CDR3 nucleotide sequence: TGCAGTGCTAGTGACGGGACTCCCCCGGTGGCCCAGCATTTT.

This sequence joins TRBV5-1 and TRBJ2-5; weak D call: TRBD2 (5 bases). The germline V gene encodes CDR1 SGHRS and CDR2 YFSETQ. With 0 bases removed from V and 3 bases from J, the gap between germline ends came to 12 bases. CDR3 length: 15 residues. The CDR3, as DNA: TGCGCCAGCAGCTTGGGGGCGGGCCGAGAAGAGACCCAGTACTTC. Protein: CASSLGAGREETQYF.

J is TRBJ2-1 and V is TRBV5-1; D might be TRBD1 (5 bases). This CDR3 comprises 15 residues. From germline, CDR1 is SGHRS and CDR2 YFSETQ. With 1 base removed from V and 0 bases from J, the gap between germline ends came to 8 bases. The CDR3 bases are TGCGCCAGCAGCTTGTCAGGGTACTCCTACAATGAGCAGTTCTTC. This codes for CASSLSGYSYNEQFF.

Note on this clone: An end of the junction does not agree with germline; a read error may underlie this. The gene calls are TRBV28 and TRBJ1-2; TRBD1 agrees at 8 bases. This CDR3 is 12 amino acids long. From germline, CDR1 is MDHEN and CDR2 SYDVKM. This chain's CDR3 is CASSYGQGRVIF. CDR3 sequence (DNA): TGTGCCAGCAGCTATGGACAGGGCCGCGTTATCTTC.

The chain employs TRBV19 and TRBJ1-1, with 10 positions matching TRBD1. This CDR3 is 13 amino acids long. V was clipped by 9 bases and J by 3 bases; unmatched bases: 4. Germline V gene sequence: CDR1 LNHDA, CDR2 SQIVND (reference sequence). The CDR3 nucleotides read TGTGCCAGCAAGGGACAGGGGTACACTGAAGCTTTCTTT. It encodes CASKGQGYTEAFF.

This clone was seen only once. V is TRBV7-2 and J is TRBJ1-2; 10 bases are shared with TRBD1. J gave up 2 bases and V 5 bases, and 5 bases lay outside the gene matches. Germline CDR1 is SGHTA and CDR2 is FQGNSA. CDR3 length: 15 residues. CDR3 sequence (DNA): TGTGCCAGCAGCCCAGACAGGGGGCGGAACTATGGCTACACCTTC. It yields the protein CASSPDRGRNYGYTF.

This chain connects TRBV5-1 to TRBJ1-6; TRBD1 might be the D (6 bases). The V and J ends lost 4 bases and 7 bases respectively, with 9 bases between them. Germline CDR1 SGHRS, CDR2 YFSETQ. The CDR3 sequence is 13 residues long. The CDR3 DNA is TGCGCCAGCAGCCGGGACAAAAATTCACCCCTCCACTTT. Its protein is CASSRDKNSPLHF. The full variable domain, completed using reference TRBV5-1 and TRBJ1-6, is KAGVTQTPRYLIKTRGQQVTLSCSPISGHRSVSWYQQTPGQGLQFLFEYFSETQRNKGNFPGRFSGRQFSNSRSEMNVSTLELGDSALYLCASSRDKNSPLHFGNGTRLTVT.

V and J are TRBV6-5 and TRBJ1-3; TRBD1 is a possible D gene (6 bases). Germline CDR1 MNHEY, CDR2 SVGAGI. The CDR3 sequence is 15 residues long. Trimming cost V 3 bases and J 1 base, with 10 bases left between them. The CDR3 reads CASSYDRTSGNTIYF. CDR3 nucleotides: TGTGCCAGCAGTTATGACAGGACTTCTGGAAACACCATATATTTT.

The chain uses TRBV5-1 and TRBJ1-3; possible D gene TRBD1, 5 bases. V dropped 2 bases and J dropped 0 bases, with 9 bases sitting between them. CDR1 and CDR2 from the germline V gene are SGHRS and YFSETQ. The CDR3 length is 15 residues. CDR3 in DNA: TGCGCCAGCAGCTTAAACAGGAACTCTGGAAACACCATATATTTT. It specifies CASSLNRNSGNTIYF.

The chain is built from TRBV4-2 and TRBJ2-5, with 9 positions matching TRBD1. The ends lost 3 bases at V and 3 bases at J; junction bases unmatched: 2. In germline, CDR1 is LGHNA, CDR2 YNFKEQ. This CDR3 has 14 residues. The CDR3 nucleotides are TGTGCCAGCAGCCACCGACAGGGGGAAGAGACCCAGTACTTC. Encoded protein: CASSHRQGEETQYF.

The gene calls are TRBV5-1 and TRBJ2-1; the match to TRBD2 covers 7 bases. This CDR3 is 13 amino acids long. The germline V gene encodes CDR1 SGHRS and CDR2 YFSETQ. V trimming: 4 bases; J trimming: 10 bases; junction bases outside the gene matches: 8. The CDR3 loop reads CASSPGLVNEQFF. The CDR3 DNA is TGCGCCAGCAGCCCAGGACTAGTTAACGAGCAGTTCTTC.

This clone has just a few counts. This sequence joins TRBV6-5 and TRBJ2-1; TRBD2 matches 8 bases. V was clipped by 3 bases and J by 9 bases; unmatched bases: 4. Germline-derived CDR1 and CDR2 are MNHEY and SVGAGI. The length of the CDR3 is 13 residues. The CDR3 DNA follows: TGTGCCAGCAGTTATTCCAGCGGGGGTGAGCAGTTCTTC. Translated: CASSYSSGGEQFF.